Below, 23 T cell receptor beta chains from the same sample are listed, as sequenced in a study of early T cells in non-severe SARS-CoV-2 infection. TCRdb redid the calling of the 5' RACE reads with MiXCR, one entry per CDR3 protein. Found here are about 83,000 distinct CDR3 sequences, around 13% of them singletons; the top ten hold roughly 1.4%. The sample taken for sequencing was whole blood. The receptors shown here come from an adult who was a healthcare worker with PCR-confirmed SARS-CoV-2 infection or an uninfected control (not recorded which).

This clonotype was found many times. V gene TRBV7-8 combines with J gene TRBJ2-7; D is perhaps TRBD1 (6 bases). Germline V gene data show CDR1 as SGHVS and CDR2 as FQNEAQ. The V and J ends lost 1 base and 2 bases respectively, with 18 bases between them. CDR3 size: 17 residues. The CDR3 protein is CASSLGRPGTPTYEQYF. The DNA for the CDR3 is TGTGCCAGCAGCTTAGGGCGTCCCGGGACACCCACCTACGAGCAGTACTTC.

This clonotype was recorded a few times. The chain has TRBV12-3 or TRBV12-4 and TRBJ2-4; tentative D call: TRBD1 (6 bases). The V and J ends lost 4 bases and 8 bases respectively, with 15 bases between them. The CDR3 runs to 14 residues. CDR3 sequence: CASSWSGARDIQYF. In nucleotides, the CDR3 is TGTGCCAGCAGTTGGTCAGGGGCGCGTGACATTCAGTACTTC.

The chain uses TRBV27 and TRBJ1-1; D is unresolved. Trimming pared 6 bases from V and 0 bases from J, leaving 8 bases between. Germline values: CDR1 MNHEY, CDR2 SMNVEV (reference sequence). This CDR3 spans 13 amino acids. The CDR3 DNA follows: TGTGCCAGCAGCACCGTTTTGAACACTGAAGCTTTCTTT. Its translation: CASSTVLNTEAFF.

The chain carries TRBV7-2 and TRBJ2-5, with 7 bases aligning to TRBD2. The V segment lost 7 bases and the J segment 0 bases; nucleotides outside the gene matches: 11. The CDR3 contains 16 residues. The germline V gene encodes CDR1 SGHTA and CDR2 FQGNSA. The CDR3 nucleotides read TGTGCCAGCACCTCGGGACTAACCACATACCAAGAGACCCAGTACTTC. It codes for CASTSGLTTYQETQYF.

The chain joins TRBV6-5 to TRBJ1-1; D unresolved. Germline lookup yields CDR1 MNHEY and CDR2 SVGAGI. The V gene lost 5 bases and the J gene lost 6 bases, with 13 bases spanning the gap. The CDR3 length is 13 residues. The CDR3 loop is CASSPPPGAEAFF. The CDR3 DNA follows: TGTGCCAGCAGTCCCCCTCCGGGAGCTGAAGCTTTCTTT.

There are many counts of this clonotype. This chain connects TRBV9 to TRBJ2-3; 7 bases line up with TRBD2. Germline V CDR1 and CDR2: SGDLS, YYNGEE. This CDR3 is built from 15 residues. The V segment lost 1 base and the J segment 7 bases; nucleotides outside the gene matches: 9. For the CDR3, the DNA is TGTGCCAGCAGCGTACTCGCGGGGGAATTAAATACGCAGTATTTT. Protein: CASSVLAGELNTQYF.

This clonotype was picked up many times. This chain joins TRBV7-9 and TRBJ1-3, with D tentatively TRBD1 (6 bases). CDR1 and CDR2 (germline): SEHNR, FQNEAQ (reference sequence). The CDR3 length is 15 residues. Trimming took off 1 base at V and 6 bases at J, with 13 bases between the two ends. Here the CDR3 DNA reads TGTGCCAGCAGCTTAGAACAGGGCGCGCAAAACACCATATATTTT. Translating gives CASSLEQGAQNTIYF.

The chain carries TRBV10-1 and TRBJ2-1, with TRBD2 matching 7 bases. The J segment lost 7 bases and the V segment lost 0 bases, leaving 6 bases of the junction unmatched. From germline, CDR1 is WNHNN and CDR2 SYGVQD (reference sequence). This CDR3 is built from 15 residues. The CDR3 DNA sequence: TGCGCCAGCAGTGAGTCTAGGACTAGACTTAATGAGCAGTTCTTC. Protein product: CASSESRTRLNEQFF.

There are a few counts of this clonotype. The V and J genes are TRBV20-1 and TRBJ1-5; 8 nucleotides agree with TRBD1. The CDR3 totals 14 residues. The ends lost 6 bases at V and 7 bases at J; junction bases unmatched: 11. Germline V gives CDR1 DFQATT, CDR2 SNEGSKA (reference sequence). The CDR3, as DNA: TGCAGTGCATCCGGACAGGGCCTGAACCAGCCCCAGCATTTT. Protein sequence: CSASGQGLNQPQHF.

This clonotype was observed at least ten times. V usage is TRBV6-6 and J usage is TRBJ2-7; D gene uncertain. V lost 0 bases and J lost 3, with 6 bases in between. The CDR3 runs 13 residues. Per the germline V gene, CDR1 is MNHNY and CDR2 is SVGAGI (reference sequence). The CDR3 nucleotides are TGTGCCAGCAGTTACTCGAAGGTCTACGAGCAGTACTTC. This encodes CASSYSKVYEQYF.

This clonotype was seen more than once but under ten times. CDR3: CASSLSGPRGYTF. The DNA for the CDR3 is TGTGCCAGCAGCTTAAGTGGTCCCCGCGGCTACACCTTC. The chain is built from TRBV7-8 and TRBJ1-2; D gene uncertain. Trimming took off 2 bases at V and 8 bases at J, with 12 bases between the two ends. The CDR3 runs 13 residues. In germline, CDR1 is SGHVS, CDR2 FQNEAQ.

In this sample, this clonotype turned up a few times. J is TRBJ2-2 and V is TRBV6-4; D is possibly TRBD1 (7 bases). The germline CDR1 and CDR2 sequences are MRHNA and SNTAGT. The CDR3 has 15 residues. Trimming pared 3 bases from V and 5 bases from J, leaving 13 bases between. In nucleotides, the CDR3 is TGTGCCAGCAGTGAGGAGGGGGCAGGGACCGGGGAGCTGTTTTTT. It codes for CASSEEGAGTGELFF.

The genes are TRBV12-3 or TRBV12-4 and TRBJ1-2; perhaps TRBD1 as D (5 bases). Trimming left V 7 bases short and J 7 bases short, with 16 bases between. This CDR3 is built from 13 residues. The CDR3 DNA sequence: TGTGCCAGCACCGTTCAAGTAGGGGTTGGCTACACCTTC. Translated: CASTVQVGVGYTF.

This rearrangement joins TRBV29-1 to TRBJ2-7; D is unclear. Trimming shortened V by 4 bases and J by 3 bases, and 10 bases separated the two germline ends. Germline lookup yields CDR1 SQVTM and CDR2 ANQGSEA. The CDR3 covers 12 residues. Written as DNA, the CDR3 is TGCAGCGTTGGGGTGACAATCTACGAGCAGTACTTC. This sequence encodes CSVGVTIYEQYF.

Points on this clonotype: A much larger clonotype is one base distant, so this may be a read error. The chain's CDR3 is CVSSPRGQADEAFF. CDR3 in DNA: TGTGTCAGCAGCCCCAGGGGGCAGGCGGATGAAGCTTTCTTT. The rearrangement uses TRBV7-9 and TRBJ1-1, with 8 bases lining up with TRBD1. The CDR3 covers 14 residues. Germline V CDR1 and CDR2: SEHNR, FQNEAQ (reference sequence).

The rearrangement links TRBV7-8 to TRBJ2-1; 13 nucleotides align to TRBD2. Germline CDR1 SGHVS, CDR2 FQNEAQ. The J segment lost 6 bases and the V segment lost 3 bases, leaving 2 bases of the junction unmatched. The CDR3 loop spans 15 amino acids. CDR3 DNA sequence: TGTGCCAGCAGCTTGGGACTAGCGGGAACCAATGAGCAGTTCTTC. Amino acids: CASSLGLAGTNEQFF.

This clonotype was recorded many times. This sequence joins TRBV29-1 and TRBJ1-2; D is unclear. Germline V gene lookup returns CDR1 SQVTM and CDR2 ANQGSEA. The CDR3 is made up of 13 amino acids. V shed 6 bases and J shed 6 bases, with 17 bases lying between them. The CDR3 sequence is CSVVTERTDGYTF. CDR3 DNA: TGCAGCGTAGTGACGGAACGGACGGATGGCTACACCTTC.

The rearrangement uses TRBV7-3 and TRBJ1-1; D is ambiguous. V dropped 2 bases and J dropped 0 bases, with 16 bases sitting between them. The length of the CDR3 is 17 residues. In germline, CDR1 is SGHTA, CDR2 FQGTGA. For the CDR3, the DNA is TGTGCCAGCAGCTTACAGGCGGGAGGAGGGCTGAACACTGAAGCTTTCTTT. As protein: CASSLQAGGGLNTEAFF. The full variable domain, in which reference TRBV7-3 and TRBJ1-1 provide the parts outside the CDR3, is GAGVSQTPSNKVTEKGKYVELRCDPISGHTALYWYRQSLGQGPEFLIYFQGTGAADDSGLPNDRFFAVRPEGSVSTLKIQRTERGDSAVYLCASSLQAGGGLNTEAFFGQGTRLTVV.

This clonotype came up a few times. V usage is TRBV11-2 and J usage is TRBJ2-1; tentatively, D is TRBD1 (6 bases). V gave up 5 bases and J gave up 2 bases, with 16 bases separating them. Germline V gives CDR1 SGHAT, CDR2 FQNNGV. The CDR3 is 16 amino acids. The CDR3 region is CASSTPQGGTYNEQFF. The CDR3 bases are TGTGCCAGCAGCACTCCACAGGGTGGCACCTACAATGAGCAGTTCTTC.

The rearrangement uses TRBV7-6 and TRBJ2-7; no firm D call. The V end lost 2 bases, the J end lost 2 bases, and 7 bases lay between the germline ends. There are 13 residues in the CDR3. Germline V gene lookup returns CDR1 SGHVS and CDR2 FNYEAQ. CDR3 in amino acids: CASSLTTTYEQYF. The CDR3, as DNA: TGTGCCAGCAGCTTAACGACCACCTACGAGCAGTACTTC.

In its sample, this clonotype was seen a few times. The CDR3 reads CASSLGGGETDTQYF. CDR3 bases: TGTGCCAGCAGCTTAGGGGGGGGAGAGACAGATACGCAGTATTTT. This chain uses TRBV7-2 with TRBJ2-3, with TRBD2 matching over 7 bases. This CDR3 has 15 residues. The ends lost 1 base at V and 3 bases at J; junction bases unmatched: 4. Germline V lookup: CDR1 SGHTA, CDR2 FQGNSA.

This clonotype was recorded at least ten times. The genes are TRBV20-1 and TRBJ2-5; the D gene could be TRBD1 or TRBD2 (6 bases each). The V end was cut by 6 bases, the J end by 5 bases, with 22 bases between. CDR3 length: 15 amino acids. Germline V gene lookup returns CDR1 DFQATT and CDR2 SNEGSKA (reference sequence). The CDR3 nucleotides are TGCAGTGCGCCGGGTTTCGGGGGCCGCGATGAGACCCAGTACTTC. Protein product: CSAPGFGGRDETQYF.

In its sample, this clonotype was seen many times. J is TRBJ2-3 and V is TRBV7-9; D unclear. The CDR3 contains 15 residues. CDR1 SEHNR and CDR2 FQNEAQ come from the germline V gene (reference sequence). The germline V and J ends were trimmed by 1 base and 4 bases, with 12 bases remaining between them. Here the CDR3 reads CASSLDSSFADTQYF. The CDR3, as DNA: TGTGCCAGCAGCTTAGATTCGAGCTTCGCAGATACGCAGTATTTT.